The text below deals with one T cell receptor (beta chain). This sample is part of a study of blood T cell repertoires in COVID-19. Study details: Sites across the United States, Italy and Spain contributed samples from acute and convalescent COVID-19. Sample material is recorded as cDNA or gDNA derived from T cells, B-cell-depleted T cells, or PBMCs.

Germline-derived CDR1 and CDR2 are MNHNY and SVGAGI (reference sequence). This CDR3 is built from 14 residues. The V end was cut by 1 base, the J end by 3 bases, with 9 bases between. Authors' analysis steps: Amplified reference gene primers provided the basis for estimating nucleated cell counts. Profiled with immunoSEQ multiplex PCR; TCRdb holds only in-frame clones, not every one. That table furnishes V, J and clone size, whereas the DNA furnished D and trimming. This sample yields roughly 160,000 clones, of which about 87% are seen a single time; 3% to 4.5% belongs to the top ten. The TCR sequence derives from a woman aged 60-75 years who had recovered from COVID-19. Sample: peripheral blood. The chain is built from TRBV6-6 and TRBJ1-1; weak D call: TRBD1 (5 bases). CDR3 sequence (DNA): TGTGCCAGCAGTTACTTCCCGGGGGACACTGAAGCTTTCTTT. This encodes CASSYFPGDTEAFF.